One sample yielded the 26 T cell receptor beta chains listed below, sequenced in a study of blood T cell repertoires in COVID-19. Profiled with immunoSEQ multiplex PCR; TCRdb holds only in-frame clones, not every one. Of 85,000 to 120,000 clones detected, around 90% appear once; the ten largest clones hold roughly 5.2%. Material: peripheral blood. These receptors all stem from a woman in her 50s with COVID-19, enrolled during active disease.

The chain carries TRBV6-5 and TRBJ1-6, with 7 bases identical to TRBD1. Germline values: CDR1 MNHEY, CDR2 SVGAGI. The CDR3 totals 14 residues. V dropped 8 bases and J dropped 6; count of bases not matched to a gene: 7. CDR3 nucleotide sequence: TGTGCCAGCCGTCCGGGGACAGTTAATTCACCCCTCCACTTT. Translating it yields CASRPGTVNSPLHF.

This chain uses TRBV19 with TRBJ2-2, with D maybe TRBD1 (5 bases). Trimming stripped 1 base from V and 4 bases from J, with 10 bases between. CDR3 size: 15 residues. Germline V gene lookup returns CDR1 LNHDA and CDR2 SQIVND (reference sequence). The CDR3 DNA sequence: TGTGCCAGTAGTATAGTAAGGGGTAGCACCGGGGAGCTGTTTTTT. It yields the protein CASSIVRGSTGELFF. The full variable domain, completed using reference TRBV19 and TRBJ2-2, is DGGITQSPKYLFRKEGQNVTLSCEQNLNHDAMYWYRQDPGQGLRLIYYSQIVNDFQKGDIAEGYSVSREKKESFPLTVTSAQKNPTAFYLCASSIVRGSTGELFFGEGSRLTVL.

The genes are TRBV5-6 and TRBJ2-1; perhaps TRBD1 as D (5 bases). This CDR3 comprises 16 residues. Trimming took off 0 bases at V and 0 bases at J, with 10 bases between the two ends. Germline CDR1 is SGHDT and CDR2 is YYEEEE. As DNA, the CDR3 is TGTGCCAGCAGCTTGGCAGACAGAAGCTCCTACAATGAGCAGTTCTTC. Residues: CASSLADRSSYNEQFF.

V and J are TRBV10-3 and TRBJ1-2; D may be TRBD1 (6 bases). V lost 4 bases and J 9 bases, leaving 15 bases between the germline ends. Germline V gene sequence: CDR1 ENHRY, CDR2 SYGVKD. The CDR3 length is 13 residues. This CDR3 reads CAISVDDRSSYTF. The CDR3 nucleotides are TGTGCCATCAGTGTCGACGACAGGAGTAGCTACACCTTC.

The chain joins TRBV2 to TRBJ2-7; D is uncertain. V was pared by 6 bases and J by 5 bases, with 11 bases between. The V gene's germline CDR1 is SNHLY and CDR2 FYNNEI. The CDR3 contains 12 residues. The CDR3: CASRKVGDEQYF. CDR3 bases: TGTGCCAGCAGGAAGGTCGGAGACGAGCAGTACTTC.

As regards this clone: Mismatch with germline at one junction end may stem from a read error. The chain combines TRBV27 with TRBJ1-5, with 10 bases lining up with TRBD1. Germline V gives CDR1 MNHEY, CDR2 SMNVEV (reference sequence). CDR3 size: 15 residues. The CDR3 DNA reads as TGTGCCAGCAGTCCGGGGACAGGGGCTTATCAGCCCCGGCATTTT. Translation: CASSPGTGAYQPRHF.

The genes are TRBV3-1 (or the pseudogene TRBV3-2) and TRBJ2-7, with 9 nucleotides matching TRBD1. There are 17 residues in the CDR3. Germline V gene data show CDR1 as LGHDT and CDR2 as YNNKEL (reference sequence). V was clipped by 4 bases and J by 0 bases; unmatched bases: 10. In DNA, the CDR3 is TGTGCCAGCAGCCGACGACCGGGACAGGGAAACTCCTACGAGCAGTACTTC. This encodes CASSRRPGQGNSYEQYF.

The V gene is TRBV12-3 or TRBV12-4, the J gene TRBJ2-3; 8 bases align to TRBD2. After removal of 6 bases from V and 6 bases from J, the junction contained 5 bases not matched to a gene. This CDR3 contains 13 residues. CDR3 sequence (DNA): TGTGCCAGCAGCCCCCAGCGGGGGGATACGCAGTATTTT. Translation: CASSPQRGDTQYF.

The rearrangement links TRBV4-1 to TRBJ2-7; 9 bases are shared with TRBD1. Germline V CDR1 and CDR2: MGHRA, YSYEKL. The CDR3 contains 16 residues. V lost 3 bases and J lost 4; bases outside the gene matches: 10. CDR3 region: CASSQPERDRVYEQYF. CDR3 DNA sequence: TGCGCCAGCAGCCAGCCCGAGAGGGACAGGGTTTACGAGCAGTACTTC.

The J gene is TRBJ1-2, the V gene TRBV4-1; TRBD1 aligns across 7 bases. Germline V gene lookup returns CDR1 MGHRA and CDR2 YSYEKL. The CDR3 is 14 amino acids. The junction had 4 bases not matched to a gene; V was cut back by 4 bases and J by 2 bases. CDR3 in amino acids: CASSPSQGNYGYTF. The CDR3 nucleotides are TGCGCCAGCAGCCCGTCACAGGGGAACTATGGCTACACCTTC.

The chain joins TRBV4-1 to TRBJ2-3; perhaps TRBD2 as D (6 bases). CDR1 and CDR2 from the germline V gene are MGHRA and YSYEKL. This CDR3 has 15 amino acids. The V end lost 4 bases, the J end lost 5 bases, and 16 bases lay between the germline ends. The CDR3 region is CASSPIPGVLDTQYF. The DNA of the CDR3 is TGCGCCAGCAGCCCAATCCCGGGGGTTTTAGATACGCAGTATTTT.

The chain couples TRBV6-1 to TRBJ1-4; D gene uncertain. Germline V gene data show CDR1 as MNHNS and CDR2 as SASEGT. The length of the CDR3 is 16 residues. The V end lost 2 bases, the J end lost 4 bases, and 14 bases lay between the germline ends. In nucleotides, the CDR3 is TGTGCCAGCAGTGAACTTTCCCGCAGTTTTAATGAAAAACTGTTTTTT. It codes for CASSELSRSFNEKLFF.

A single count supports this clone. The V and J genes are TRBV4-2 and TRBJ2-2; TRBD1 agrees at 7 bases. The CDR3 sequence is 15 residues long. J was trimmed by 6 bases and V by 0 bases; bases with no gene match: 4. Looked up from germline, CDR1 is LGHNA and CDR2 is YNFKEQ. The CDR3 spells CASSQDLTGAGELFF. Here the CDR3 DNA reads TGTGCCAGCAGCCAAGATCTAACAGGGGCCGGGGAGCTGTTTTTT.

The chain recombines TRBV5-1 with TRBJ2-7, with 9 positions matching TRBD1. CDR1 and CDR2 from the germline V gene are SGHRS and YFSETQ. The CDR3 length is 14 residues. The V segment lost 5 bases and the J segment 5 bases; nucleotides outside the gene matches: 8. CDR3 sequence: CASRNRGLRDEQYF. The CDR3, as DNA: TGCGCCAGCAGAAACAGGGGGCTCCGGGACGAGCAGTACTTC.

The chain has TRBV2 and TRBJ1-6; unclear D gene. With 6 bases removed from V and 8 bases from J, the gap between germline ends came to 14 bases. The CDR3 loop spans 14 amino acids. In germline, CDR1 is SNHLY, CDR2 FYNNEI. The CDR3 bases are TGTGCCAGCAGCGATAAAGGAGGAGATTCACCCCTCCACTTT. Protein product: CASSDKGGDSPLHF.

The chain links TRBV4-1 to TRBJ2-4, with 8 positions matching TRBD1. CDR3 size: 15 residues. Trimming removed 1 base from V and 8 bases from J; junction bases left unmatched: 7. In germline, CDR1 is MGHRA, CDR2 YSYEKL. The CDR3 protein is CASSQAGGESYIQYF. The CDR3 region has the DNA TGCGCCAGCAGCCAAGCAGGGGGCGAATCCTACATTCAGTACTTC.

The chain combines TRBV5-1 with TRBJ2-1, with TRBD1 matching 7 bases. Trimming removed 4 bases from V and 6 bases from J; junction bases left unmatched: 7. CDR1 SGHRS and CDR2 YFSETQ come from the germline V gene. This CDR3 has 14 amino acids. CDR3 residues: CASSDRELSNEQFF. In DNA, the CDR3 is TGCGCCAGCAGCGACAGGGAGCTGAGCAATGAGCAGTTCTTC.

The chain employs TRBV3-1 (or the pseudogene TRBV3-2) and TRBJ2-5; 8 positions match TRBD2. V lost 0 bases and J lost 5; bases outside the gene matches: 5. CDR3 length: 15 amino acids. The V gene's germline CDR1 is LGHDT and CDR2 YNNKEL (reference sequence). The CDR3 nucleotides read TGTGCCAGCAGCCAAGATCCCGGGGGGGCCGAGACCCAGTACTTC. Residues: CASSQDPGGAETQYF.

The V gene is TRBV20-1, the J gene TRBJ2-3; D possibly corresponds to TRBD1 (8 bases). V was clipped by 3 bases and J by 0 bases, with 22 bases between them. The germline CDR1 and CDR2 sequences are DFQATT and SNEGSKA (reference sequence). The CDR3 loop spans 18 amino acids. In DNA, the CDR3 is TGCAGTGCTAGTGCCCCTCAGGGGGCGGGGGCGAGCACAGATACGCAGTATTTT. It specifies CSASAPQGAGASTDTQYF.

The rearrangement uses TRBV9 and TRBJ2-3, with 13 bases that match TRBD2. Germline lookup yields CDR1 SGDLS and CDR2 YYNGEE. The J segment lost 6 bases and the V segment lost 0 bases, leaving 4 bases of the junction unmatched. The CDR3 totals 16 residues. CDR3 loop: CASSVELAGGPDTQYF. In DNA, the CDR3 is TGTGCCAGCAGCGTAGAACTAGCGGGGGGGCCGGATACGCAGTATTTT.

V gene TRBV6-6 combines with J gene TRBJ2-2, with unresolved D. V was pared by 2 bases and J by 8 bases, with 6 bases between. The length of the CDR3 is 12 residues. CDR1 is MNHNY, CDR2 SVGAGI, per germline (reference sequence). Here the CDR3 reads CASSYSEGELFF. CDR3 nucleotides: TGTGCCAGCAGTTACAGTGAGGGGGAGCTGTTTTTT.

The V call is TRBV4-2, the J call TRBJ2-7, with D perhaps matching TRBD2 (6 bases). The CDR3 loop spans 14 amino acids. Germline V gene data show CDR1 as LGHNA and CDR2 as YNFKEQ. V lost 3 bases and J lost 1, with 10 bases in between. The CDR3 sequence: CASSQGLASYEQYF. The CDR3 DNA is TGTGCCAGCAGCCAGGGGCTAGCGTCCTACGAGCAGTACTTC.

The rearrangement joins TRBV5-6 to TRBJ1-2; 7 nucleotides align to TRBD1. The CDR3 has 14 amino acids. After removal of 0 bases from V and 4 bases from J, the junction contained 3 bases not matched to a gene. Germline V lookup: CDR1 SGHDT, CDR2 YYEEEE. The CDR3 reads CASSLADRFYGYTF. As DNA, the CDR3 is TGTGCCAGCAGCTTGGCGGACAGGTTCTATGGCTACACCTTC.

This chain uses TRBV11-2 with TRBJ1-5, with D perhaps matching TRBD1 (5 bases). V was clipped by 5 bases and J by 2 bases, with 10 bases between them. CDR3 length: 14 amino acids. Germline V CDR1 and CDR2: SGHAT, FQNNGV. Written as DNA, the CDR3 is TGTGCCAGCAGCGGGGGGAACGGCAATCAGCCCCAGCATTTT. This codes for CASSGGNGNQPQHF.

This chain joins TRBV4-1 and TRBJ1-3; D is perhaps TRBD1 (6 bases). The V end was cut by 4 bases, the J end by 0 bases, with 10 bases between. The CDR3 runs to 15 residues. CDR1 MGHRA and CDR2 YSYEKL come from the germline V gene. The CDR3 is CASSPGGLSGNTIYF. The DNA of the CDR3 is TGCGCCAGCAGCCCGGGGGGGCTCTCTGGAAACACCATATATTTT.

In its sample, this clone was seen a few times. The chain is built from TRBV6-6 and TRBJ1-2; 8 positions match TRBD1. The CDR3 has 15 amino acids. CDR1 is MNHNY and CDR2 is SVGAGI in the germline V gene (reference sequence). Germline trimming cut 8 bases from V and 8 bases from J; bases unmatched to any gene: 16. This CDR3 reads CASGRWVQGGGGYTF. The CDR3 region has the DNA TGTGCCAGCGGCCGATGGGTACAGGGGGGTGGAGGCTACACCTTC.